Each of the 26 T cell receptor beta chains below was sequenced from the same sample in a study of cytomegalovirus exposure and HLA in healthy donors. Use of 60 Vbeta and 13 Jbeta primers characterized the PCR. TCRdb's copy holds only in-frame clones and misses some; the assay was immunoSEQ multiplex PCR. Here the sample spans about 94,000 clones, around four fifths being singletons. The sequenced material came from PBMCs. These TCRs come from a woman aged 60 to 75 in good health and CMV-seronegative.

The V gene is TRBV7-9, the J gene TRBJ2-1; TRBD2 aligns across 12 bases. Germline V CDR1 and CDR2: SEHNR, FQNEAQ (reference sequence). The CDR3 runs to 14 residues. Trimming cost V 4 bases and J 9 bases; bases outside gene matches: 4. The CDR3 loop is CASSSSGGASEQFF. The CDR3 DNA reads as TGTGCCAGCAGCTCTAGCGGGGGGGCCAGTGAGCAGTTCTTC. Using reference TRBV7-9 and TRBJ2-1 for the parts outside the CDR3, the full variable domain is DTGVSQNPRHKITKRGQNVTFRCDPISEHNRLYWYRQTLGQGPEFLTYFQNEAQLEKSRLLSDRFSAERPKGSFSTLEIQRTEQGDSAMYLCASSSSGGASEQFFGPGTRLTVL.

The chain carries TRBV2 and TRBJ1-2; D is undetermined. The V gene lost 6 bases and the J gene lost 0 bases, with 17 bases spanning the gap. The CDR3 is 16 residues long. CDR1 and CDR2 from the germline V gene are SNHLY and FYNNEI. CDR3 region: CASSDAGAPSNYGYTF. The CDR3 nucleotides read TGTGCCAGCAGCGACGCGGGAGCTCCCTCTAACTATGGCTACACCTTC.

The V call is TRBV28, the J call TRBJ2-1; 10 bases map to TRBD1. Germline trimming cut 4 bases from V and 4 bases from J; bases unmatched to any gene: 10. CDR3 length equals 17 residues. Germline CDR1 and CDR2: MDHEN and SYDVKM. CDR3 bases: TGTGCCAGCAGTTCACCCCGGACAGGGGGTGGATACAATGAGCAGTTCTTC. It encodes CASSSPRTGGGYNEQFF.

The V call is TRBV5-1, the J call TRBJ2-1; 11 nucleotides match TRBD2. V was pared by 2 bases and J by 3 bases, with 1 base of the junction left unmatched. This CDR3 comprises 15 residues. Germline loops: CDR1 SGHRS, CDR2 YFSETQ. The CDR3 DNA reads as TGCGCCAGCAGCTTTACTAGCGGGAGCTACAATGAGCAGTTCTTC. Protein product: CASSFTSGSYNEQFF. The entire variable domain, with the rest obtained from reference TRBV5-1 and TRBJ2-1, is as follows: KAGVTQTPRYLIKTRGQQVTLSCSPISGHRSVSWYQQTPGQGLQFLFEYFSETQRNKGNFPGRFSGRQFSNSRSEMNVSTLELGDSALYLCASSFTSGSYNEQFFGPGTRLTVL.

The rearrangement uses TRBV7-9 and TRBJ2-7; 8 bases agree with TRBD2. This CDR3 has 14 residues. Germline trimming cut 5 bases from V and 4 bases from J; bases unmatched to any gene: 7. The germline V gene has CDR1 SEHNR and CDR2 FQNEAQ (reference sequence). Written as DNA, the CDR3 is TGTGCCAGCAGCCTTTCCGGGAGGGCTTACGAGCAGTACTTC. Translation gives CASSLSGRAYEQYF. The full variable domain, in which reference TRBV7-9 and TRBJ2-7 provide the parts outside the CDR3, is DTGVSQNPRHKITKRGQNVTFRCDPISEHNRLYWYRQTLGQGPEFLTYFQNEAQLEKSRLLSDRFSAERPKGSFSTLEIQRTEQGDSAMYLCASSLSGRAYEQYFGPGTRLTVT.

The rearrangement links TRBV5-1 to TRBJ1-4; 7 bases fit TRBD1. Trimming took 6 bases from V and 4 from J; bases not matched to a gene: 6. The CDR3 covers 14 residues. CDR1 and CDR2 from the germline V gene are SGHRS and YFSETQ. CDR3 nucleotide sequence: TGCGCCAGCACCACGGACAGGATTAATGAAAAACTGTTTTTT. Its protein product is CASTTDRINEKLFF.

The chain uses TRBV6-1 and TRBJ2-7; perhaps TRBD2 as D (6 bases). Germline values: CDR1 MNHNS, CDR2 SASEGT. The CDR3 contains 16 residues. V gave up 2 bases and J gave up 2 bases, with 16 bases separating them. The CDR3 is CASSEIGSGSTYEQYF. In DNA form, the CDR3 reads TGTGCCAGCAGTGAAATTGGTAGCGGTTCGACCTACGAGCAGTACTTC.

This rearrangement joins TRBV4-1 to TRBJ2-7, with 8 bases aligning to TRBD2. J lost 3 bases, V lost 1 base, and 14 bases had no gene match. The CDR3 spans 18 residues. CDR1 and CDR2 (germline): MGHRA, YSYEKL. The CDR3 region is CASSQGGLAGNPRYEQYF. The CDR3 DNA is TGCGCCAGCAGCCAAGGGGGATTAGCGGGGAACCCTCGCTACGAGCAGTACTTC.

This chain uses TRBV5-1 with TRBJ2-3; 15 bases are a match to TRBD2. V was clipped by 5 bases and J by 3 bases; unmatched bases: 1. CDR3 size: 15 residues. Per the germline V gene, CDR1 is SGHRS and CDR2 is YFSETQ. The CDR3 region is CASRGTSGGTDTQYF. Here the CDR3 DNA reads TGCGCCAGCAGAGGGACTAGCGGGGGGACAGATACGCAGTATTTT.

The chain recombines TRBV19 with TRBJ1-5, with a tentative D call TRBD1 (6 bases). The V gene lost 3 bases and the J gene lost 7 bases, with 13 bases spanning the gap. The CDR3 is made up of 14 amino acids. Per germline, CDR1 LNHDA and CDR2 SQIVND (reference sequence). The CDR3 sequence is CASSMSRGGQPQHF. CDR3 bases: TGTGCCAGTAGTATGTCCAGGGGTGGACAGCCCCAGCATTTT.

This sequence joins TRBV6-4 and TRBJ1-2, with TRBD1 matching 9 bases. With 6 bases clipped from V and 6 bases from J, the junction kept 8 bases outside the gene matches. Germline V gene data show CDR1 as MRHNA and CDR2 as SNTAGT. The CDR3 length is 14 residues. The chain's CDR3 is CASRPGTGSDGYTF. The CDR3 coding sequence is TGTGCCAGCAGACCCGGGACAGGGTCGGATGGCTACACCTTC.

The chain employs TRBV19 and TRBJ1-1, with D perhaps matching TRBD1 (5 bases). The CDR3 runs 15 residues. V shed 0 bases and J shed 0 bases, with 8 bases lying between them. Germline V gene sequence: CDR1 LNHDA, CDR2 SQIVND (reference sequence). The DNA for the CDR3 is TGTGCCAGTAGTATAGACAGGGAGGTGAACACTGAAGCTTTCTTT. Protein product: CASSIDREVNTEAFF.

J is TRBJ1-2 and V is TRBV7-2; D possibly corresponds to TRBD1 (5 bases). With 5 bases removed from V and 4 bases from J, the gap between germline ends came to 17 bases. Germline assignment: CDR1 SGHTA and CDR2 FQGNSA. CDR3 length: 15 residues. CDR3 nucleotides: TGTGCCAGCAGCCAATGGACAAGCGGGTCCTATGGCTACACCTTC. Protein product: CASSQWTSGSYGYTF.

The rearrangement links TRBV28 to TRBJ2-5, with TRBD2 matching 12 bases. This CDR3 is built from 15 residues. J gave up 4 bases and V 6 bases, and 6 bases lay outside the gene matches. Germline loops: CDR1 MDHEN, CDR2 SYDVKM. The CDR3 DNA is TGTGCCAGCAGCTCATGGACTAGCGGGACAGAGACCCAGTACTTC. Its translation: CASSSWTSGTETQYF.

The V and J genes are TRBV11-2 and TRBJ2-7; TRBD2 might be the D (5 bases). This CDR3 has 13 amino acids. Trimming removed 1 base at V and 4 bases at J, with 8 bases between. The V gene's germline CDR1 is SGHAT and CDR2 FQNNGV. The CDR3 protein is CASSLGGLYEQYF. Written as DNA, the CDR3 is TGTGCCAGCAGCTTAGGAGGGCTATACGAGCAGTACTTC.

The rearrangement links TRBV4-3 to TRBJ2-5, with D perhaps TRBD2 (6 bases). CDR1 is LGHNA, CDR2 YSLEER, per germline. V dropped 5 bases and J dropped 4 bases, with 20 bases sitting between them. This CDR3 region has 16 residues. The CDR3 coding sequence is TGCGCCAGCAGCAATAGGGCAGGGAGGTCAGGAGAGACCCAGTACTTC. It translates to CASSNRAGRSGETQYF.

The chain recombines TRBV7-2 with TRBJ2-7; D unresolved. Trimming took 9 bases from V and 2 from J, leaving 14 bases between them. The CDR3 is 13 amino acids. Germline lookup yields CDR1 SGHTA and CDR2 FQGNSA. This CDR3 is CASEVAAAYEQYF. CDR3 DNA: TGTGCCAGTGAAGTGGCGGCCGCCTACGAGCAGTACTTC. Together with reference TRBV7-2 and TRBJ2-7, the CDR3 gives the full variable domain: GAGVSQSPSNKVTEKGKDVELRCDPISGHTALYWYRQSLGQGLEFLIYFQGNSAPDKSGLPSDRFSAERTGGSVSTLTIQRTQQEDSAVYLCASEVAAAYEQYFGPGTRLTVT.

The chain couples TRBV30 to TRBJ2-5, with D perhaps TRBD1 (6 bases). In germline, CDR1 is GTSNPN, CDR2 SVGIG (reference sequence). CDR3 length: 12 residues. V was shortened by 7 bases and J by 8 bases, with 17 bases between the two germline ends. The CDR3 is CAFGRVGTTQYF. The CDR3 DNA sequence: TGTGCCTTTGGAAGGGTGGGGACAACCCAGTACTTC.

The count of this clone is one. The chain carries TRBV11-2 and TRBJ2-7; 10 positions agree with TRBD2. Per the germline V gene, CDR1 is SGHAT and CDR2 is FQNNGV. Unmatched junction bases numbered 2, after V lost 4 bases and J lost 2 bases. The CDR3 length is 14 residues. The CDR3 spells CASSSLAGPYEQYF. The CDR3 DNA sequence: TGTGCCAGCAGCTCACTAGCGGGACCCTACGAGCAGTACTTC.

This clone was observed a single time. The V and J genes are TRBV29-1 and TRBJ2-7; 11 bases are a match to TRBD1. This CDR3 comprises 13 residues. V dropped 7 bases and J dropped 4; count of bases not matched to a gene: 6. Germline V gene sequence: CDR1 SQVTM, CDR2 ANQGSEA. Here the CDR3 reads CSAWTGGPYEQYF. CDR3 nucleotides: TGCAGCGCTTGGACAGGGGGCCCTTACGAGCAGTACTTC.

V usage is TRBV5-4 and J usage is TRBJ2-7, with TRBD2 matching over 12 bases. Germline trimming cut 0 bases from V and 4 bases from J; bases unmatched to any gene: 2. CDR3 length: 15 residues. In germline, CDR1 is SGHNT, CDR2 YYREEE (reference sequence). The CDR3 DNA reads TGTGCCAGCAGCTTGGGACTAGCGGGGGCGTACGAGCAGTACTTC. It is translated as CASSLGLAGAYEQYF. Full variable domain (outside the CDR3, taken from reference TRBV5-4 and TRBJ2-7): ETGVTQSPTHLIKTRGQQVTLRCSSQSGHNTVSWYQQALGQGPQFIFQYYREEENGRGNFPPRFSGLQFPNYSSELNVNALELDDSALYLCASSLGLAGAYEQYFGPGTRLTVT.

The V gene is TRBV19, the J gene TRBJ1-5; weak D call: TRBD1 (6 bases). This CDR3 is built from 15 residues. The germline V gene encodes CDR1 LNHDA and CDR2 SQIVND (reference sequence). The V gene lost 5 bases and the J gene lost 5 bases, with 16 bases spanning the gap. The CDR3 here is CASSPGRAGDQPQHF. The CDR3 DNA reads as TGTGCCAGTAGTCCGGGGAGGGCAGGGGATCAGCCCCAGCATTTT.

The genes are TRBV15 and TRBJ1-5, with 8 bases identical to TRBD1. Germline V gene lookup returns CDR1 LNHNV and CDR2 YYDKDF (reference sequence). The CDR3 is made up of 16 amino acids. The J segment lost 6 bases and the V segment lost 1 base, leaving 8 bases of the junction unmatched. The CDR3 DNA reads TGTGCCACCAGCAGAGCGTCAGGGGGCTTCTTTCAGCCCCAGCATTTT. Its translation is CATSRASGGFFQPQHF.

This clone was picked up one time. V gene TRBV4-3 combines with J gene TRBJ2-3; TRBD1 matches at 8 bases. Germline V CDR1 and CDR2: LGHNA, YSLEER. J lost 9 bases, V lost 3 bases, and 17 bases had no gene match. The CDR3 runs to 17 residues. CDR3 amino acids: CASSHLSVDRVSRTQYF. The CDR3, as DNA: TGCGCCAGCAGCCATCTGTCAGTGGACAGGGTATCTCGAACGCAGTATTTT.

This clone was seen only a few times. CDR3 coding DNA: TGTGCCACCAGCAGAGGGGGGGCGGGAGATCGAACAGATACGCAGTATTTT. Protein product: CATSRGGAGDRTDTQYF. The chain couples TRBV15 to TRBJ2-3; TRBD2 might be the D (7 bases). Trimming took 1 base from V and 3 from J, leaving 17 bases between them. CDR3 length equals 17 residues. In germline, CDR1 is LNHNV, CDR2 YYDKDF (reference sequence).

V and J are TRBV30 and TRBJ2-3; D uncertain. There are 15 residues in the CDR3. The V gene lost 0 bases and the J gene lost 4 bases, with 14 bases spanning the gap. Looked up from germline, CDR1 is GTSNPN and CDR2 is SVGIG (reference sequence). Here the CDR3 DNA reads TGTGCCTGGAGTGTAGGTTCGAGCGCGGCAGATACGCAGTATTTT. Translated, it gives CAWSVGSSAADTQYF.